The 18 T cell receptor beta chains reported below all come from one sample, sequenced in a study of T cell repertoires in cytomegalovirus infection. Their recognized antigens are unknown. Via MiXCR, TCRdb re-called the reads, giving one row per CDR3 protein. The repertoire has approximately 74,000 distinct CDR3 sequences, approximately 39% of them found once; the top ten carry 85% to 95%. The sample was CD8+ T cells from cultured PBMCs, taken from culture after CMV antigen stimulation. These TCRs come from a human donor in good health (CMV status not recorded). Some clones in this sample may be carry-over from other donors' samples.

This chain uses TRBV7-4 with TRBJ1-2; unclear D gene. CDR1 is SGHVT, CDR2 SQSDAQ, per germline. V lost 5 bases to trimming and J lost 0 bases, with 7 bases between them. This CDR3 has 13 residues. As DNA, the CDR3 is TGTGCCAGCAGCCTCGACGCTAACTATGGCTACACCTTC. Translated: CASSLDANYGYTF. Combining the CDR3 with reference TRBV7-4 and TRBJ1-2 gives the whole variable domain GAGVSQSPRYKVAKRGRDVALRCDSISGHVTLYWYRQTLGQGSEVLTYSQSDAQRDKSGRPSGRFSAERPERSVSTLKIQRTEQGDSAVYLCASSLDANYGYTFGSGTRLTVV.

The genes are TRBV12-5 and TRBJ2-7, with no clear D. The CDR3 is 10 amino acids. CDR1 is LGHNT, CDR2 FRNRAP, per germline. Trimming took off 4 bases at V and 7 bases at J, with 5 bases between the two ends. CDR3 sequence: CASGSGEQYF. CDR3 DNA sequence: TGTGCTAGTGGTTCAGGAGAGCAGTACTTC. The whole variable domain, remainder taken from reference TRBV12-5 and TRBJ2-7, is DARVTQTPRHKVTEMGQEVTMRCQPILGHNTVFWYRQTMMQGLELLAYFRNRAPLDDSGMPKDRFSAEMPDATLATLKIQPSEPRDSAVYFCASGSGEQYFGPGTRLTVT.

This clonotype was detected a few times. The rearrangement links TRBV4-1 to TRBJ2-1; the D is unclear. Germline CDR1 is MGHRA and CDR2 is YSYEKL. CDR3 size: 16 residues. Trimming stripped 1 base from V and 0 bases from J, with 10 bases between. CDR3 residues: CASSQVTGNSYNEQFF. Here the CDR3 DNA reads TGCGCCAGCAGCCAAGTTACCGGCAACTCCTACAATGAGCAGTTCTTC.

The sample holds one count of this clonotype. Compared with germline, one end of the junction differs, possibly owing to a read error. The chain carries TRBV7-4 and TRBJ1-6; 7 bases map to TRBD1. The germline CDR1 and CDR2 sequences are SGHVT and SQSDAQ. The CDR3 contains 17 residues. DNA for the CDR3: TGTGCCAGCAGCCGAACAGGGCAGGGGGATAGTTATTCGCCCCTCCACTTT. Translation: CASSRTGQGDSYSPLHF.

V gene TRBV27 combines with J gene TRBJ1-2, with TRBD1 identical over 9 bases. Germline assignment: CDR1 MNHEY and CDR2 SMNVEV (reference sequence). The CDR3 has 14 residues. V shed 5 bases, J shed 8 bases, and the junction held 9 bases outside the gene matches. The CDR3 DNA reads TGTGCCAGCAGTGCCGGGACAGGGTGGGGCGGCTACACCTTC. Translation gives CASSAGTGWGGYTF.

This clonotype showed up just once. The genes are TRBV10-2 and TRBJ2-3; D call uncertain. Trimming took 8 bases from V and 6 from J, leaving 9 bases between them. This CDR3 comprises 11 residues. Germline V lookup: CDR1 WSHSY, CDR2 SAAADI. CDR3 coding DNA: TGCGCCAGCGGTGGGTTGGATACGCAGTATTTT. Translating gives CASGGLDTQYF.

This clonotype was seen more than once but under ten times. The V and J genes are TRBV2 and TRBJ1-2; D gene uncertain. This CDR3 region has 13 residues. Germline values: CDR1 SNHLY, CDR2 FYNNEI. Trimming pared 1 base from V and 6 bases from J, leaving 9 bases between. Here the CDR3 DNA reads TGTGCCAGCAGTGAAGTCGGGGTGGATGGCTACACCTTC. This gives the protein CASSEVGVDGYTF. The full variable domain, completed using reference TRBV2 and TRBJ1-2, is EPEVTQTPSHQVTQMGQEVILRCVPISNHLYFYWYRQILGQKVEFLVSFYNNEISEKSEIFDDQFSVERPDGSNFTLKIRSTKLEDSAMYFCASSEVGVDGYTFGSGTRLTVV.

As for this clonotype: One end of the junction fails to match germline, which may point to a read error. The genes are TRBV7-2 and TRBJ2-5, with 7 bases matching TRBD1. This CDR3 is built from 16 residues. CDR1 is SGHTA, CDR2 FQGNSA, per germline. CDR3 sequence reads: CASSLGQAEDQETQYF. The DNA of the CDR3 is TGTGCCAGCAGTTTAGGACAGGCCGAGGATCAAGAGACCCAGTACTTC. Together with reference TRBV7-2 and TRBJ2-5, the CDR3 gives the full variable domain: GAGVSQSPSNKVTEKGKDVELRCDPISGHTALYWYRQSLGQGLEFLIYFQGNSAPDKSGLPSDRFSAERTGGSVSTLTIQRTQQEDSAVYLCASSLGQAEDQETQYFGPGTRLLVL.

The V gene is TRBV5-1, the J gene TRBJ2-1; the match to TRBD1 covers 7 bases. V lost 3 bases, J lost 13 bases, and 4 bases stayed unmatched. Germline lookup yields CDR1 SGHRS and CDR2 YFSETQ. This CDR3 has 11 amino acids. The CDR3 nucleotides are TGCGCCAGCAGCTCGGACAGGAGACAGTTCTTC. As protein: CASSSDRRQFF.

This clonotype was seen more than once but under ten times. The CDR3 region is CSALGISTDTQYF. The CDR3 nucleotides read TGCAGTGCTCTGGGTATCAGCACAGATACGCAGTATTTT. The chain recombines TRBV20-1 with TRBJ2-3; D remains ambiguous. Germline V CDR1 and CDR2: DFQATT, SNEGSKA (reference sequence). This CDR3 has 13 amino acids. V lost 5 bases, J lost 0 bases, and 9 bases lay in between.

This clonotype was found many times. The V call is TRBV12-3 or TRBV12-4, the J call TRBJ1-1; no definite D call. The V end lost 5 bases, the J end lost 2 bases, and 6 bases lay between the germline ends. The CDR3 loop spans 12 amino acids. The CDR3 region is CASSIINTEAFF. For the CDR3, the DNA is TGTGCCAGCAGTATTATTAACACTGAAGCTTTCTTT.

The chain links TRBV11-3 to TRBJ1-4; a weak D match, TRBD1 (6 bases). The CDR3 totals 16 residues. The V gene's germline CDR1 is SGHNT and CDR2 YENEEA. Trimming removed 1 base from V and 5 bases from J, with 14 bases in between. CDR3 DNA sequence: TGTGCCAGCAGCTTAGCTTCGGACAGAAAGAATGAAAAACTGTTTTTT. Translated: CASSLASDRKNEKLFF.

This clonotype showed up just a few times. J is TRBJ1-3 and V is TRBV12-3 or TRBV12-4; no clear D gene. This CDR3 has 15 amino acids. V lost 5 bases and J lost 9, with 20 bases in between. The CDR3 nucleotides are TGTGCCAGCAGTCCCCGCCGCGTATCTCGGAGCACCATATATTTT. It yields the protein CASSPRRVSRSTIYF.

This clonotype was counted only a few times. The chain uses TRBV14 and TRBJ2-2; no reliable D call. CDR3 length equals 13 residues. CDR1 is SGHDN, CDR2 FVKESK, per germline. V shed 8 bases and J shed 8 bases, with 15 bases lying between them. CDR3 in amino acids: CASRPMDAGELFF. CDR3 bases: TGTGCCAGCCGACCTATGGACGCAGGGGAGCTGTTTTTT. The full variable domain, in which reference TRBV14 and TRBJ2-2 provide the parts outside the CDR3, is EAGVTQFPSHSVIEKGQTVTLRCDPISGHDNLYWYRRVMGKEIKFLLHFVKESKQDESGMPNNRFLAERTGGTYSTLKVQPAELEDSGVYFCASRPMDAGELFFGEGSRLTVL.

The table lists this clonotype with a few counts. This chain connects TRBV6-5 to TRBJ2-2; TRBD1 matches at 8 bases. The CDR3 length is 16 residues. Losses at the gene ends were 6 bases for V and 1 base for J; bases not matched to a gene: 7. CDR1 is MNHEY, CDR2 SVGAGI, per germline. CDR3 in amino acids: CASRPPGQGNTGELFF. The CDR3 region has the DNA TGTGCCAGCAGGCCTCCAGGACAGGGGAACACCGGGGAGCTGTTTTTT.

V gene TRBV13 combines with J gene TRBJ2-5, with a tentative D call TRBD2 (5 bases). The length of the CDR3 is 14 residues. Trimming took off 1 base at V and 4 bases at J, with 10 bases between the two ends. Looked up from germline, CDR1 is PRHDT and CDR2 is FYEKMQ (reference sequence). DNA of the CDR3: TGTGCCAGCAGCTTAGCCGGGGTGATAGAGACCCAGTACTTC. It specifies CASSLAGVIETQYF. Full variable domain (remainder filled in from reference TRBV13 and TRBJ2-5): AAGVIQSPRHLIKEKRETATLKCYPIPRHDTVYWYQQGPGQDPQFLISFYEKMQSDKGSIPDRFSAQQFSDYHSELNMSSLELGDSALYFCASSLAGVIETQYFGPGTRLLVL.

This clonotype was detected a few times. The CDR3 here is CASSPDGRESSPLHF. CDR3 bases: TGTGCCAGCAGCCCAGACGGCAGGGAAAGTTCACCCCTCCACTTT. V is TRBV28 and J is TRBJ1-6, with D perhaps matching TRBD1 (5 bases). The CDR3 spans 15 residues. The germline V gene encodes CDR1 MDHEN and CDR2 SYDVKM. V gave up 6 bases and J gave up 9 bases, with 18 bases separating them.

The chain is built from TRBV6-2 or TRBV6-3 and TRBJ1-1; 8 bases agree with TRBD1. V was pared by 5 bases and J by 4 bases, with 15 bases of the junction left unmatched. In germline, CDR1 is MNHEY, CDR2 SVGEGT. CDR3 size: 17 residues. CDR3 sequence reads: CASSHKSAWDRPTEAFF. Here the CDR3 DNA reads TGTGCCAGCAGTCATAAGTCAGCGTGGGACAGGCCCACTGAAGCTTTCTTT.